The clone carrying this TCR beta chain showed up just once. What it binds is not known. The CDR3 spans 12 residues. Between the trimmed V and J ends, which lost 4 bases and 7 bases, there was a span of 8 bases. From germline, CDR1 is LGHNA and CDR2 YNFKEQ. Random-hexamer reverse transcription was applied to roughly 0.5 to 1 ug RNA. Amplification of the TCR beta CDR3 was carried out by immunoSEQ multiplex PCR, which spanned a total of 54 Vbeta and 13 Jbeta segments. TCRdb analysed the immunoSEQ multiplex PCR reads with MiXCR anew, one entry per CDR3 protein. The sample holds approximately 70,000 distinct CDR3 sequences, 95% seen once. Negative isolation was applied to CD8+ and CD4+ T cells, and FACS enrichment was applied to TEMRA cells. This record comes from a study of CD8 T cells in Susac syndrome. Study conclusions and caveats: That the number of individuals in its TCR sequencing and HLA analysis was relatively small was acknowledged by the study.

The sequenced material came from CD8+ T cells from PBMCs. The chain couples TRBV4-2 to TRBJ2-4; the D gene is possibly TRBD2 (6 bases). This sequence was found in a human donor in good health. In nucleotides, the CDR3 is TGTGCCAGCAGCCCTGGGGGGAACATTCAGTACTTC. Translation: CASSPGGNIQYF.